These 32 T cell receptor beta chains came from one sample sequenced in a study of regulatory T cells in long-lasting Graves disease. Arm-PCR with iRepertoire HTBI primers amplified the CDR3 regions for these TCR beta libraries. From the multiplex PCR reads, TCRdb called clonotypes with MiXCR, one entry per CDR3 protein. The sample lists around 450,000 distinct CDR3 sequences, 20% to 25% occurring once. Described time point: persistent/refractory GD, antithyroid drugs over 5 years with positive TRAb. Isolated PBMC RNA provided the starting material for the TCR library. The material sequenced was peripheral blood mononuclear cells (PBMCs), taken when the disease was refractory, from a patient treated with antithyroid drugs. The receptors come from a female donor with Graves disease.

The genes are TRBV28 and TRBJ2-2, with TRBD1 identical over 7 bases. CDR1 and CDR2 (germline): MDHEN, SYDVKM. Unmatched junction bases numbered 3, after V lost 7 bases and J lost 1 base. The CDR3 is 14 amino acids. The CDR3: CASNRGGNTGELFF. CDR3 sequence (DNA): TGTGCCAGCAACAGGGGCGGGAACACCGGGGAGCTGTTTTTT. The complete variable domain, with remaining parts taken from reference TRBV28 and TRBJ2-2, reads DVKVTQSSRYLVKRTGEKVFLECVQDMDHENMFWYRQDPGLGLRLIYFSYDVKMKEKGDIPEGYSVSREKKERFSLILESASTNQTSMYLCASNRGGNTGELFFGEGSRLTVL.

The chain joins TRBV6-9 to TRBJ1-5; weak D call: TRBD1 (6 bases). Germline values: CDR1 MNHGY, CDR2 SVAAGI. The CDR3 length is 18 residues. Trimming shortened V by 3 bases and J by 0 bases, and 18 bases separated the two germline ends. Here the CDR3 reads CASSYSTDRRYSNQPQHF. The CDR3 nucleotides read TGTGCCAGCAGTTACTCTACGGACAGAAGATATAGCAATCAGCCCCAGCATTTT.

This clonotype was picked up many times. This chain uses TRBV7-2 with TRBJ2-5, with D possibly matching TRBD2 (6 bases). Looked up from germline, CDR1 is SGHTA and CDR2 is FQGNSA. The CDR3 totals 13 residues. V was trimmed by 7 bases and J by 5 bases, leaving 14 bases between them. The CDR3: CASNGGLMETQYF. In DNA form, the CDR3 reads TGTGCCAGCAACGGAGGGTTAATGGAGACCCAGTACTTC.

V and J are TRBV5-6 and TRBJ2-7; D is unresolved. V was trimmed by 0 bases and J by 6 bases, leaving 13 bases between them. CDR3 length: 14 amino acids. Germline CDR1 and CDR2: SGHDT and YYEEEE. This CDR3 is CASSLELGKGEQYF. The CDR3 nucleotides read TGTGCCAGCAGCTTGGAACTGGGAAAGGGCGAGCAGTACTTC.

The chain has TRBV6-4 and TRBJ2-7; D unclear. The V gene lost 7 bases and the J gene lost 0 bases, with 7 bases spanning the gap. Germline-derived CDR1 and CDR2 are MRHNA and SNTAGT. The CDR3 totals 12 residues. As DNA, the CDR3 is TGTGCCAGCATGCTGAACTCCTACGAGCAGTACTTC. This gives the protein CASMLNSYEQYF.

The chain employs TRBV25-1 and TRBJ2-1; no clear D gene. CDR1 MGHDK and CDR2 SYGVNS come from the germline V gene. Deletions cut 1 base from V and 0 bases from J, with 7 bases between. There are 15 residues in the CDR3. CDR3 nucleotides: TGTGCCAGCAGTGAATTTGCAGGCTCCTACAATGAGCAGTTCTTC. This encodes CASSEFAGSYNEQFF.

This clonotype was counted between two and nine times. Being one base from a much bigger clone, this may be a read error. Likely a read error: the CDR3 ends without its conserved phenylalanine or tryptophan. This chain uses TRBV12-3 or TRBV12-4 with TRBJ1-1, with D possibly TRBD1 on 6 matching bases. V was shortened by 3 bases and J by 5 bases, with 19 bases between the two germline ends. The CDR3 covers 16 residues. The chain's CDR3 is CASSFQQGTPRTEAFL. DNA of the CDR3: TGTGCCAGCAGTTTTCAGCAGGGGACCCCTCGGACTGAAGCTTTCCTT.

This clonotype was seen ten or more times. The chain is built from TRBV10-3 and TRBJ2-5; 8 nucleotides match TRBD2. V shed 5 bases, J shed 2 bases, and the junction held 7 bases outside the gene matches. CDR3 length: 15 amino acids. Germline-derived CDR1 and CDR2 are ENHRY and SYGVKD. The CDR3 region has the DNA TGTGCCATCAGTCTCAAATTAGCGGGACAAGAGACCCAGTACTTC. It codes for CAISLKLAGQETQYF.

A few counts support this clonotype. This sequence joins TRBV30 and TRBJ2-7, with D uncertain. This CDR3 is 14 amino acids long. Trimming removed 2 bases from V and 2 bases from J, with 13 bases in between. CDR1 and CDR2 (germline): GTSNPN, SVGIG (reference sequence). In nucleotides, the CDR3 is TGTGCCTGGAGTCCCGCTCACAGCCCCTACGAGCAGTACTTC. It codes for CAWSPAHSPYEQYF.

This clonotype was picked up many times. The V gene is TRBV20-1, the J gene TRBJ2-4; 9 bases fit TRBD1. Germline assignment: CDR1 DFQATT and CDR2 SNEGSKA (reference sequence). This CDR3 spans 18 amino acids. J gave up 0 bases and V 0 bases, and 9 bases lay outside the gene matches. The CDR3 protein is CSARDRDRANLAKNIQYF. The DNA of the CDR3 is TGCAGTGCTAGAGACCGGGACAGGGCAAACCTAGCCAAAAACATTCAGTACTTC.

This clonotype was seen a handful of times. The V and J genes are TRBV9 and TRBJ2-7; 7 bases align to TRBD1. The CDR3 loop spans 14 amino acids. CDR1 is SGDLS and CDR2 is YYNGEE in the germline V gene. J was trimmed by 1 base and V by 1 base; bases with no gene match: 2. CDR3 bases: TGTGCCAGCAGCGTAAGGGACAGATCCTACGAGCAGTACTTC. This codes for CASSVRDRSYEQYF.

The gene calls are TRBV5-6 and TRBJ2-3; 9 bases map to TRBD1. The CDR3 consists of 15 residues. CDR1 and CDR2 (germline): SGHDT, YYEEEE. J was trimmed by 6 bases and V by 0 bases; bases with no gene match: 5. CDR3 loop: CASSLGQGVRDTQYF. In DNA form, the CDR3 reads TGTGCCAGCAGCTTGGGACAGGGGGTCAGGGATACGCAGTATTTT.

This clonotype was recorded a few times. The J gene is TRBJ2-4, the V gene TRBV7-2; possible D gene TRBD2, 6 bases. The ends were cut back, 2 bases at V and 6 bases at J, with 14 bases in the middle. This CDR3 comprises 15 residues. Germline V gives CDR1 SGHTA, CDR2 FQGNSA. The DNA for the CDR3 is TGTGCCAGCAGCTTACGTGCGGAGGGAGGAAACATTCAGTACTTC. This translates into CASSLRAEGGNIQYF.

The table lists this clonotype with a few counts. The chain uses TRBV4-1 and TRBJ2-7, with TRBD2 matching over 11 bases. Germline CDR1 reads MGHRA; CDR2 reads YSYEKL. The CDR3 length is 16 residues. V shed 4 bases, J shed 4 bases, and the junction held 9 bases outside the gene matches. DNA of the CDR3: TGCGCCAGCAGCCGAGGTAGCGGGAGGGCAGAGTACGAGCAGTACTTC. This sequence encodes CASSRGSGRAEYEQYF.

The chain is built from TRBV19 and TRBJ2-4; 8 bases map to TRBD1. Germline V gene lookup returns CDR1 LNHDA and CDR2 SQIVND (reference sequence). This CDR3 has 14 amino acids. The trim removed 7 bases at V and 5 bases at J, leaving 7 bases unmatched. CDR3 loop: CASTQTGAENIQYF. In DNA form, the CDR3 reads TGTGCCAGTACCCAGACAGGGGCGGAAAACATTCAGTACTTC.

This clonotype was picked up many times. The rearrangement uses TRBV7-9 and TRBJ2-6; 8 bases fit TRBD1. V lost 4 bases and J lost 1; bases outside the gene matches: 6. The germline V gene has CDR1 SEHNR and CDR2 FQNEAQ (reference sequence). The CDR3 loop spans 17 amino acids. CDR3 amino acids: CASSSDRGGSGANVLTF. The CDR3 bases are TGTGCCAGCAGCTCCGACAGGGGTGGATCTGGGGCCAACGTCCTGACTTTC.

CDR3 sequence: CASRQGQTTNEKLFF. In DNA, the CDR3 is TGTGCCAGCCGACAGGGGCAGACAACTAATGAAAAACTGTTTTTT. The chain has TRBV6-1 and TRBJ1-4; TRBD1 matches at 8 bases. Germline CDR1 is MNHNS and CDR2 is SASEGT. J was trimmed by 0 bases and V by 8 bases; bases with no gene match: 5. The CDR3 runs to 15 residues.

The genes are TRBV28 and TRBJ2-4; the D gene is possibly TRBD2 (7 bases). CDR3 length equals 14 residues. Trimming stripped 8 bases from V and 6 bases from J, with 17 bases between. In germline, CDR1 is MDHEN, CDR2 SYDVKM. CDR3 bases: TGTGCCAGCGTGGGGGGCAGGGAGGGAAACATTCAGTACTTC. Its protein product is CASVGGREGNIQYF.

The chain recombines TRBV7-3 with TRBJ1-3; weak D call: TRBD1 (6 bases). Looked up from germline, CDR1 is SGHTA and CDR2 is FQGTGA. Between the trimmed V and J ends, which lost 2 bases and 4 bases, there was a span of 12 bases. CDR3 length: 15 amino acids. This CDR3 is CASSLGWTAGNTIYF. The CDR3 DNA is TGTGCCAGCAGCTTAGGATGGACAGCCGGAAACACCATATATTTT.

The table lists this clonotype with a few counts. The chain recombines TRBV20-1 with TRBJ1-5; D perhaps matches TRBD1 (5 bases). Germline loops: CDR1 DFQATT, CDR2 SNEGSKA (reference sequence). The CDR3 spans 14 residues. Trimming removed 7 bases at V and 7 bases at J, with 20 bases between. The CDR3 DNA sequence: TGCAGTGTCCTCGAGGCCAGGGCGGGACAGCCCCAGCATTTT. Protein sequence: CSVLEARAGQPQHF.

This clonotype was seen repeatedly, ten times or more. The CDR3 DNA reads as TGCAGTGCTAGTAACCGGGGCCGCTACGAGCAGTACTTC. Protein sequence: CSASNRGRYEQYF. The chain uses TRBV20-1 and TRBJ2-7; TRBD1 or TRBD2 may be the D gene (5 bases each). CDR3 length: 13 residues. Trimming cost V 3 bases and J 3 bases, with 12 bases left between them. CDR1 and CDR2 (germline): DFQATT, SNEGSKA (reference sequence).

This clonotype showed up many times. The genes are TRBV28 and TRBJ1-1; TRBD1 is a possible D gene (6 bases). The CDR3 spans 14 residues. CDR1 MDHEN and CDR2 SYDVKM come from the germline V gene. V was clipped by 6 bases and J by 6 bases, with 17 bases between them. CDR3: CASRMTQGSSEAFF. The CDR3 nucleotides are TGTGCCAGCAGGATGACTCAGGGGAGTTCTGAAGCTTTCTTT.

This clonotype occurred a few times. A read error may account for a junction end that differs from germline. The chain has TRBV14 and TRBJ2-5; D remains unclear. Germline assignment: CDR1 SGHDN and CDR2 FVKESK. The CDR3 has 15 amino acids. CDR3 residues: CASSQDGVVRMTQDF. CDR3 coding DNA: TGTGCCAGCAGCCAAGATGGAGTAGTTCGTATGACCCAGGACTTC.

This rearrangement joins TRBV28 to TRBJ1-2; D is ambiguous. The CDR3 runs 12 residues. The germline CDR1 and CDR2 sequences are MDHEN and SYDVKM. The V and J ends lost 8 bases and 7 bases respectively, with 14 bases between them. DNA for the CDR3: TGTGCCAGCCGAGGTTCCTCGTTTGGCTACACCTTC. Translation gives CASRGSSFGYTF.

CDR3 in DNA: TGTGCCAGCAGTTCGCAGGGGGCGCAGGGCACCGGGGAGCTGTTTTTT. It codes for CASSSQGAQGTGELFF. The chain couples TRBV27 to TRBJ2-2, with 8 bases matching TRBD1. Germline V CDR1 and CDR2: MNHEY, SMNVEV (reference sequence). This CDR3 comprises 16 residues. Trimming at V came to 4 bases and at J to 4 bases, leaving 8 bases not matched to a gene.

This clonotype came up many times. The CDR3 reads CSARGRGNFEKLFF. The CDR3 region has the DNA TGCAGTGCTAGAGGGAGGGGGAATTTTGAAAAACTGTTTTTT. The gene calls are TRBV20-1 and TRBJ1-4; possibly TRBD1 for D (6 bases). CDR1 and CDR2 (germline): DFQATT, SNEGSKA (reference sequence). The CDR3 is made up of 14 amino acids. Trimming took 1 base from V and 7 from J, leaving 13 bases between them.

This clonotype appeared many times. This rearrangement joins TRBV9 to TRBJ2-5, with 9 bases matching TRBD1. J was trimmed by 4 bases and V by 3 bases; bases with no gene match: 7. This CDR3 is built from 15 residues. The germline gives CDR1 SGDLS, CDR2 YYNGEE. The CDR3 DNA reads TGTGCCAGCAGCGCTTGGGGACAGGGAGGAGAGACCCAGTACTTC. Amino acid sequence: CASSAWGQGGETQYF. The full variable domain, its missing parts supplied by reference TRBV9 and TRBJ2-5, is DSGVTQTPKHLITATGQRVTLRCSPRSGDLSVYWYQQSLDQGLQFLIQYYNGEERAKGNILERFSAQQFPDLHSELNLSSLELGDSALYFCASSAWGQGGETQYFGPGTRLLVL.

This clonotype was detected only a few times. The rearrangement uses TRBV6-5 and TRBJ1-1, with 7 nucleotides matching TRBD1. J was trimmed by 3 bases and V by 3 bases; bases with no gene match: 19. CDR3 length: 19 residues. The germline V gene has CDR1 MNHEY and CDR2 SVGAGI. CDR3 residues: CASSYLPPSRGQWDTEAFF. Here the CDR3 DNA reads TGTGCCAGCAGTTATCTACCTCCGTCAAGGGGGCAGTGGGACACTGAAGCTTTCTTT.

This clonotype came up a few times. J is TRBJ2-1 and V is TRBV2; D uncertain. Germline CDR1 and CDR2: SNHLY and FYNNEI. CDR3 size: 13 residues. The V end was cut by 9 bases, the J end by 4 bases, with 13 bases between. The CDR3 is CASSGLRYNEQFF. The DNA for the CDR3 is TGTGCCAGTTCGGGCCTGAGGTACAATGAGCAGTTCTTC.

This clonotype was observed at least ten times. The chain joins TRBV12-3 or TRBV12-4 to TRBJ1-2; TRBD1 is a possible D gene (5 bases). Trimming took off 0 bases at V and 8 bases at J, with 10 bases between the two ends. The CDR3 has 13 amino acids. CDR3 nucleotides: TGTGCCAGCAGTTTAGCGGGGGAAGGCGGCTACACCTTC. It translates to CASSLAGEGGYTF.

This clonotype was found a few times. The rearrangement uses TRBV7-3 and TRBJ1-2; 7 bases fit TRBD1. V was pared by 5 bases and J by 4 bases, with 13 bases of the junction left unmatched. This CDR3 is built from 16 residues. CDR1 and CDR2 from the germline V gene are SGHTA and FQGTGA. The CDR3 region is CASSPSGQDSSYGYTF. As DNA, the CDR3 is TGTGCCAGCAGCCCTTCCGGACAGGACTCTTCCTATGGCTACACCTTC.

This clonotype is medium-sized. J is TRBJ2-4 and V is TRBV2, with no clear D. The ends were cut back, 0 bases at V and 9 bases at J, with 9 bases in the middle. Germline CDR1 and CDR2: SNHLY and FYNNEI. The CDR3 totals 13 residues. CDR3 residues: CASSEAGQGIQYF. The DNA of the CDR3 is TGTGCCAGCAGTGAAGCAGGGCAAGGCATTCAGTACTTC.